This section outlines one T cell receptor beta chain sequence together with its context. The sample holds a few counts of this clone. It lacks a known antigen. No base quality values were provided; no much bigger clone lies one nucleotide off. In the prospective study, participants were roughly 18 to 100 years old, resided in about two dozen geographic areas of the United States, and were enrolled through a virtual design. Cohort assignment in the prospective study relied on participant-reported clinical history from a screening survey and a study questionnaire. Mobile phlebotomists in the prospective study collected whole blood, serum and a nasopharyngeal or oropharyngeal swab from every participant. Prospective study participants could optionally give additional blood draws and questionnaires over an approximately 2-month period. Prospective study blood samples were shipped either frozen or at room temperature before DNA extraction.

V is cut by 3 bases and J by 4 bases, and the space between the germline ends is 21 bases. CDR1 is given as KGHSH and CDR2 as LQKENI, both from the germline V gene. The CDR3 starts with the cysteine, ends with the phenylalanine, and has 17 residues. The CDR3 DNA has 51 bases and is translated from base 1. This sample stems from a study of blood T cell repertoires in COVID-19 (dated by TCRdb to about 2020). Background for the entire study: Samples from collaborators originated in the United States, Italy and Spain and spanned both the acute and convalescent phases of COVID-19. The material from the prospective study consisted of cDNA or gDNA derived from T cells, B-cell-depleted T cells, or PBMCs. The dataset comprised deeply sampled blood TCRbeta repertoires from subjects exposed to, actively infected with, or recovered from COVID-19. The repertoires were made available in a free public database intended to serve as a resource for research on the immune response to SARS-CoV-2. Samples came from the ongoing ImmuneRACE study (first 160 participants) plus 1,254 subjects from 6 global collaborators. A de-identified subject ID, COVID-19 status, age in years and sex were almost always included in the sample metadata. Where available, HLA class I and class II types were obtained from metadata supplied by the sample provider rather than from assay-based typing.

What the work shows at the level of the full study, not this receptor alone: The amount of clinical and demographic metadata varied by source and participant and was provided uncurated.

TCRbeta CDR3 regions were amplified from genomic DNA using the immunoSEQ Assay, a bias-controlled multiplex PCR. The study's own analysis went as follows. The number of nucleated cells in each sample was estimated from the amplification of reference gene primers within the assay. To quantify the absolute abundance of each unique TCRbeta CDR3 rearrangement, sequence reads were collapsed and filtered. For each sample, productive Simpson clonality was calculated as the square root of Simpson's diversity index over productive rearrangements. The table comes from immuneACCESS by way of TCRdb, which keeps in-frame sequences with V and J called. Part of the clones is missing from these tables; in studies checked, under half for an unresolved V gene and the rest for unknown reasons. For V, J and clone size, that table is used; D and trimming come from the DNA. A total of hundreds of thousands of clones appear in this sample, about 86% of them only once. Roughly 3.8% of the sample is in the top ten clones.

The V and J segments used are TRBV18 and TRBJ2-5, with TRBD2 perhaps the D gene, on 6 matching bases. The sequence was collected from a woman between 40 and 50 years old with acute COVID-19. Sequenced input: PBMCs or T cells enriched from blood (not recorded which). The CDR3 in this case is CASSPGRRAVRSETQYF. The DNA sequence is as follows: TGTGCCAGCTCACCTGGGAGGCGGGCAGTCCGGTCAGAGACCCAGTACTTC. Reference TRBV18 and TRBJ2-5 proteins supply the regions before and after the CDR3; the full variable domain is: NAGVMQNPRHLVRRRGQEARLRCSPMKGHSHVYWYRQLPEEGLKFMVYLQKENIIDESGMPKERFSAEFPKEGPSILRIQQVVRGDSAAYFCASSPGRRAVRSETQYFGPGTRLLVL.